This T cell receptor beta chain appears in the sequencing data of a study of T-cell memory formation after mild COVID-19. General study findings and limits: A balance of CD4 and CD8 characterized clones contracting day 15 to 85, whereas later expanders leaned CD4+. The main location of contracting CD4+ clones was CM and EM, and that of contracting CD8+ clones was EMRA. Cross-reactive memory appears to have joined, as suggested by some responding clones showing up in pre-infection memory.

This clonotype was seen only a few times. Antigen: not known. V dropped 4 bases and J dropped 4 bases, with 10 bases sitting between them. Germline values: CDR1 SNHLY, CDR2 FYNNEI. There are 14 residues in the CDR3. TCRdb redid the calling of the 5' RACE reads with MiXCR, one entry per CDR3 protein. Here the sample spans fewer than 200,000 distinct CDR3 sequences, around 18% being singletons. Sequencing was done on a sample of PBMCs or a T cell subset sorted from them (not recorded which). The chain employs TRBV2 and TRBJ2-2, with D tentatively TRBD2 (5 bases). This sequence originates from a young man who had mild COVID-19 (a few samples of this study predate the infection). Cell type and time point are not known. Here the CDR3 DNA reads TGTGCCAGCAGTGCTTTTCGGGGCACCGGGGAGCTGTTTTTT. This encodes CASSAFRGTGELFF.